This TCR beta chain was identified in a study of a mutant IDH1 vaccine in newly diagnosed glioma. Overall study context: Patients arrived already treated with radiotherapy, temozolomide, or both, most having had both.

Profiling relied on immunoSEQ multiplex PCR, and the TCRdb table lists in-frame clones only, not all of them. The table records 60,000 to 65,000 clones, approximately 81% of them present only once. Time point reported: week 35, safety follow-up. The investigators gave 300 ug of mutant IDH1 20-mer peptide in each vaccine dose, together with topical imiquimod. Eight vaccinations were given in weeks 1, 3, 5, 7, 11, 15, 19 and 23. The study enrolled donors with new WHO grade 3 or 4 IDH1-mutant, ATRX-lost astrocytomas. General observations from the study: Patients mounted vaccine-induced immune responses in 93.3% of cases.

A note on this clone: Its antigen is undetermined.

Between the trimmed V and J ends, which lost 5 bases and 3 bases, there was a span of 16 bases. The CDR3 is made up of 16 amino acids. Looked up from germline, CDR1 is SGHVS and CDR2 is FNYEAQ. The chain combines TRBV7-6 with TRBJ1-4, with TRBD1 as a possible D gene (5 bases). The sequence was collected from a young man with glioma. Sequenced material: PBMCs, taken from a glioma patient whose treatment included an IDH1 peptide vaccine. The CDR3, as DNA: TGTGCCAGCAGCCCCCTTTTTACAGGATCTAATGAAAAACTGTTTTTT. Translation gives CASSPLFTGSNEKLFF. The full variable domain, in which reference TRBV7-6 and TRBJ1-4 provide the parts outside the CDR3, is GAGVSQSPRYKVTKRGQDVALRCDPISGHVSLYWYRQALGQGPEFLTYFNYEAQQDKSGLPNDRFSAERPEGSISTLTIQRTEQRDSAMYRCASSPLFTGSNEKLFFGSGTQLSVL.